The 27 T cell receptor beta chains in this list originate from one sample, sequenced in a study of T cell repertoires in cytomegalovirus infection. Using its own MiXCR run on the reads, TCRdb lists one record per CDR3 protein. The sample holds fewer than 1,000,000 distinct CDR3 sequences; roughly 30% are singletons and the top ten take 11% to 15%. These receptors' targets are unknown. Material: cultured CD8+ T cells from PBMCs, obtained from culture after CMV antigen stimulation. The receptors were gathered from a human donor in good health (CMV status not recorded). Some clones in this sample may be carry-over from other donors' samples.

The J gene is TRBJ1-1, the V gene TRBV7-9; D is uncertain. In germline, CDR1 is SEHNR, CDR2 FQNEAQ (reference sequence). This CDR3 is 12 amino acids long. V lost 1 base and J 6 bases, leaving 6 bases between the germline ends. CDR3 coding DNA: TGTGCCAGCAGCTTAGTGGGCCCTGAAGCTTTCTTT. This codes for CASSLVGPEAFF.

This clonotype was detected ten times or more. The rearrangement joins TRBV2 to TRBJ2-1; D possibly matches TRBD1 or TRBD2 (5 bases each). This CDR3 is built from 16 residues. V was pared by 4 bases and J by 8 bases, with 21 bases between. The germline V gene encodes CDR1 SNHLY and CDR2 FYNNEI. The CDR3 loop reads CASSALAPRGTDEQFF. The CDR3 nucleotides read TGTGCCAGCAGTGCCCTTGCCCCACGGGGCACGGATGAGCAGTTCTTC.

The chain couples TRBV7-8 to TRBJ1-5; 7 bases are a match to TRBD1. Trimming removed 3 bases from V and 7 bases from J; junction bases left unmatched: 12. CDR3 length: 16 residues. CDR1 is SGHVS and CDR2 is FQNEAQ in the germline V gene. This CDR3 reads CASSFWEGGPSQPQHF. For the CDR3, the DNA is TGTGCCAGCAGCTTTTGGGAAGGGGGCCCCAGCCAGCCCCAGCATTTT.

V is TRBV5-1 and J is TRBJ1-1, with 10 positions matching TRBD1. The ends lost 2 bases at V and 7 bases at J; junction bases unmatched: 5. Germline V CDR1 and CDR2: SGHRS, YFSETQ. The CDR3 runs to 14 residues. Here the CDR3 DNA reads TGCGCCAGCAGCTTAGGACAGGGGGTCGGTGAAGCTTTCTTT. This translates into CASSLGQGVGEAFF.

This clonotype has ten or more counts. V gene TRBV7-8 combines with J gene TRBJ2-2; D may match TRBD1 or TRBD2 (5 bases each). From germline, CDR1 is SGHVS and CDR2 FQNEAQ. V was clipped by 5 bases and J by 7 bases, with 20 bases between them. There are 16 residues in the CDR3. CDR3 sequence: CASSQGISAAGGELFF. Here the CDR3 DNA reads TGTGCCAGCAGCCAGGGAATTAGCGCGGCGGGCGGGGAGCTGTTTTTT.

DNA of the CDR3: TGTGCCAGCAGTTACTCGCCGGATCGAGCCCTAATTGGCTACAATGAGCAGTTCTTC. Residues: CASSYSPDRALIGYNEQFF. The V and J genes are TRBV6-6 and TRBJ2-1; D is undetermined. V shed 0 bases and J shed 3 bases, with 21 bases lying between them. Per germline, CDR1 MNHNY and CDR2 SVGAGI (reference sequence). This CDR3 contains 19 residues.

This clonotype was detected ten times or more. This chain joins TRBV7-8 and TRBJ2-3; D is possibly TRBD2 (6 bases). Trimming shortened V by 7 bases and J by 1 base, and 21 bases separated the two germline ends. The CDR3 totals 17 residues. Germline CDR1 is SGHVS and CDR2 is FQNEAQ. The CDR3 DNA follows: TGTGCCAGCAACCCACCTGGCGGGGTCGGGGGCACAGATACGCAGTATTTT. Translating it yields CASNPPGGVGGTDTQYF.

This clonotype was picked up a small number of times. The J gene is TRBJ2-1, the V gene TRBV4-3, with a possible D match to TRBD1 (6 bases). The CDR3 contains 17 residues. Trimming took off 1 base at V and 4 bases at J, with 17 bases between the two ends. Germline-derived CDR1 and CDR2 are LGHNA and YSLEER. CDR3 nucleotides: TGCGCCAGCAGCCAAGCTGGGGCCGGGACAATGTACAATGAGCAGTTCTTC. Translating it yields CASSQAGAGTMYNEQFF.

In this sample, this clonotype turned up many times. The V gene is TRBV7-2, the J gene TRBJ2-7, with 9 bases lining up with TRBD1. The V and J ends lost 5 bases and 3 bases, in that order; junction bases with no gene match: 17. The length of the CDR3 is 18 residues. Germline loops: CDR1 SGHTA, CDR2 FQGNSA. CDR3 bases: TGTGCCAGCAGCAAGACCACCGGGACAGGGTTTCTAGGCTACGAGCAGTACTTC. This sequence encodes CASSKTTGTGFLGYEQYF.

The sample holds a few counts of this clonotype. The chain links TRBV24-1 to TRBJ1-1; D not resolved. This CDR3 is 14 amino acids long. Germline loops: CDR1 KGHDR, CDR2 SFDVKD. V lost 0 bases and J 0 bases, leaving 4 bases between the germline ends. CDR3 in amino acids: CATSDLQLNTEAFF. Written as DNA, the CDR3 is TGTGCCACCAGTGATTTGCAACTGAACACTGAAGCTTTCTTT.

The V gene is TRBV2, the J gene TRBJ1-1; D is undetermined. Germline loops: CDR1 SNHLY, CDR2 FYNNEI. There are 10 residues in the CDR3. The V gene lost 8 bases and the J gene lost 10 bases, with 11 bases spanning the gap. CDR3 region: CASVSRSAFF. CDR3 in DNA: TGTGCCAGCGTTTCCCGGTCAGCTTTCTTT.

A word on this clonotype: One end of the junction varies from germline; a read error may be responsible. The CDR3 sequence: CVSSRGRGRRETQYF. The DNA of the CDR3 is TGTGTCAGCTCCCGAGGCAGGGGGCGCCGGGAGACCCAGTACTTC. The V call is TRBV28, the J call TRBJ2-5; 8 nucleotides line up with TRBD1. CDR1 MDHEN and CDR2 SYDVKM come from the germline V gene. The CDR3 loop spans 15 amino acids.

A word on this clonotype: Just one base apart from a much larger clone, this may be a read error. V gene TRBV12-3 or TRBV12-4 combines with J gene TRBJ1-2; D ambiguous. This CDR3 region has 15 residues. CDR3 coding DNA: TGTGCCAGCAGTTTAGCGGGTACTGAAAACTATGGCTACGCCTTC. Translated: CASSLAGTENYGYAF.

On this clonotype: At one end the junction does not follow the germline gene, possibly because of a read error. The CDR3 reads CASRLALPRETQYF. CDR3 DNA: TGTGCCAGCAGATTAGCTCTCCCTAGGGAGACCCAGTACTTC. The chain has TRBV7-8 and TRBJ2-5; D is unclear. Germline CDR1 SGHVS, CDR2 FQNEAQ. The CDR3 totals 14 residues. Based on the CDR3 plus reference TRBV7-8 and TRBJ2-5, the full variable domain is GAGVSQSPRYKVAKRGQDVALRCDPISGHVSLFWYQQALGQGPEFLTYFQNEAQLDKSGLPSDRFFAERPEGSVSTLKIQRTQQEDSAVYLCASRLALPRETQYFGPGTRLLVL.

The chain links TRBV6-5 to TRBJ1-2; TRBD1 is a possible D gene (6 bases). Germline V gives CDR1 MNHEY, CDR2 SVGAGI. The germline V and J ends were trimmed by 6 bases and 5 bases, with 19 bases remaining between them. CDR3 length: 15 amino acids. The DNA of the CDR3 is TGTGCCAGCAGCCCGGTTGTAAGGGGGGTGTATGGCTACACCTTC. Translating gives CASSPVVRGVYGYTF.

This clonotype was found a few times. The rearrangement links TRBV12-3 or TRBV12-4 to TRBJ2-3; 14 bases match TRBD2. The V gene end was trimmed by 6 bases and the J gene end by 3 bases; junction bases not matched to a gene: 8. The CDR3 sequence is 17 residues long. As DNA, the CDR3 is TGTGCCAGCAGGACCCTGGGACTAGCGGGGGAAACAGATACGCAGTATTTT. It yields the protein CASRTLGLAGETDTQYF.

In this sample, this clonotype turned up a few times. The chain combines TRBV28 with TRBJ2-6; unclear D gene. There are 12 residues in the CDR3. Germline CDR1 and CDR2: MDHEN and SYDVKM. Trimming left V 3 bases short and J 9 bases short, with 6 bases between. The CDR3 is CASSLGVNVLTF. CDR3 nucleotides: TGTGCCAGCAGTTTGGGCGTCAACGTCCTGACTTTC.

This clonotype was counted at least ten times. This chain links TRBV4-1 with TRBJ1-5; D not certain. The CDR3 is 15 amino acids. V lost 1 base and J lost 1, with 8 bases in between. The germline gives CDR1 MGHRA, CDR2 YSYEKL. The CDR3 DNA reads TGCGCCAGCAGCCAAGTGTGGGTGAGCAATCAGCCCCAGCATTTT. Translation: CASSQVWVSNQPQHF.

The sample holds many counts of this clonotype. The rearrangement uses TRBV7-6 and TRBJ2-7; D is unclear. Germline V CDR1 and CDR2: SGHVS, FNYEAQ. The CDR3 spans 14 residues. Trimming took off 2 bases at V and 2 bases at J, with 10 bases between the two ends. CDR3 amino acids: CASSLSPGPYEQYV. CDR3 nucleotides: TGTGCCAGCAGCTTATCGCCAGGTCCCTACGAGCAGTACGTC.

The chain carries TRBV6-6 and TRBJ1-5; no reliable D call. The CDR3 is made up of 14 amino acids. Germline CDR1 and CDR2: MNHNY and SVGAGI (reference sequence). V was cut by 2 bases and J by 4 bases, with 9 bases left in between. CDR3 residues: CASSYKPQNQPQHF. The CDR3 region has the DNA TGTGCCAGCAGTTACAAACCACAAAATCAGCCCCAGCATTTT.

This clonotype was counted only a few times. The chain combines TRBV7-6 with TRBJ1-1; D perhaps matches TRBD1 (6 bases). Trimming took off 5 bases at V and 7 bases at J, with 17 bases between the two ends. This CDR3 has 14 amino acids. The V gene's germline CDR1 is SGHVS and CDR2 FNYEAQ. As DNA, the CDR3 is TGTGCCAGCAGCGAACAGGGCAGAGGACTTGAAGCTTTCTTT. Its translation: CASSEQGRGLEAFF.

This clonotype turned up a few times. The CDR3 DNA reads as TGTGCCAGCAGCTCCCCGGAAAGGTACAATGAGCAGTTCTTC. Translated: CASSSPERYNEQFF. The chain combines TRBV7-9 with TRBJ2-1; D call uncertain. This CDR3 spans 14 amino acids. Germline V CDR1 and CDR2: SEHNR, FQNEAQ (reference sequence). Trimming shortened V by 4 bases and J by 4 bases, and 11 bases separated the two germline ends.

The V and J genes are TRBV5-4 and TRBJ1-2, with D possibly TRBD1 on 5 matching bases. Per the germline V gene, CDR1 is SGHNT and CDR2 is YYREEE (reference sequence). V lost 3 bases, J lost 4 bases, and 13 bases lay in between. This CDR3 spans 14 amino acids. CDR3 sequence: CASSWGDRRYGYTF. CDR3 nucleotide sequence: TGTGCCAGCAGCTGGGGGGACCGGCGCTATGGCTACACCTTC.

This clonotype was found a few times. V usage is TRBV28 and J usage is TRBJ2-3; the match to TRBD1 covers 9 bases. This CDR3 comprises 14 residues. V lost 11 bases and J lost 3; bases outside the gene matches: 9. Germline V gives CDR1 MDHEN, CDR2 SYDVKM. CDR3 nucleotide sequence: TGTGCCGGCTCTCGGGACAGGGATACAGATACGCAGTATTTT. Translated, it gives CAGSRDRDTDTQYF.

In its sample, this clonotype was seen a few times. The chain couples TRBV7-9 to TRBJ2-3; D is undetermined. Trimming took off 1 base at V and 3 bases at J, with 11 bases between the two ends. The length of the CDR3 is 15 residues. Germline lookup yields CDR1 SEHNR and CDR2 FQNEAQ (reference sequence). CDR3 nucleotide sequence: TGTGCCAGCAGCTTAGGGCAGCAAATAACAGATACGCAGTATTTT. As protein: CASSLGQQITDTQYF.

The rearrangement uses TRBV7-6 and TRBJ1-2, with D perhaps TRBD1 (5 bases). V lost 5 bases and J 2 bases, leaving 15 bases between the germline ends. The germline V gene has CDR1 SGHVS and CDR2 FNYEAQ. The CDR3 spans 15 residues. The chain's CDR3 is CASSPRDGVNYGYTF. CDR3 coding DNA: TGTGCCAGCAGCCCCCGGGACGGTGTGAACTATGGCTACACCTTC.

This chain connects TRBV7-6 to TRBJ1-1, with D possibly being TRBD1 (6 bases). The CDR3 runs to 13 residues. Germline V gene sequence: CDR1 SGHVS, CDR2 FNYEAQ. The ends were cut back, 1 base at V and 10 bases at J, with 13 bases in the middle. The CDR3 loop is CASSLGDRRLAFF. DNA of the CDR3: TGTGCCAGCAGCTTAGGCGACAGGCGTCTAGCTTTCTTT.